The clone carrying this T cell receptor beta chain was detected only once. The data were taken from a study of blood T cell repertoires in COVID-19. Measured with immunoSEQ multiplex PCR; TCRdb has only the in-frame clones, and not every one. Of over 70,000 clones listed, approximately 77% were seen once; the top ten hold approximately 10%. The CDR3 sequence is 16 residues long. The germline gives CDR1 MNHEY, CDR2 SVGEGT. After removal of 0 bases from V and 3 bases from J, the junction contained 5 bases not matched to a gene. This chain joins TRBV6-2 or TRBV6-3 and TRBJ2-7; 10 nucleotides agree with TRBD1. The receptor comes from an elderly woman with acute or convalescent COVID-19. Material: peripheral blood. The CDR3 region has the DNA TGTGCCAGCAGTTACTCAGGGGACAGGGGTTACTACGAGCAGTACTTC. This codes for CASSYSGDRGYYEQYF.